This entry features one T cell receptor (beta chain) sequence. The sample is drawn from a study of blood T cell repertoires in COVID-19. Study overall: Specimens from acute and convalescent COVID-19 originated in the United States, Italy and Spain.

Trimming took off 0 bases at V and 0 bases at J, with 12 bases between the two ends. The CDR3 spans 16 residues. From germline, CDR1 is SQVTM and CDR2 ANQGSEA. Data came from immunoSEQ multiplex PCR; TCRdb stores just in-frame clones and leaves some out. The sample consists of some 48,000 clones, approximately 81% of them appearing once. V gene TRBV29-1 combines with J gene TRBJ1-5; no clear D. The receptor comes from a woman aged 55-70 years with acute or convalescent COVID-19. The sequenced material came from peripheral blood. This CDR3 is CSVEDRREYSNQPQHF. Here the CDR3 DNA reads TGCAGCGTTGAAGATCGGCGGGAGTATAGCAATCAGCCCCAGCATTTT.